The 4 T cell receptor beta chains below all came from one sample that was sequenced in a study of shared clonotypes between healthy human individuals. Naive CD8 populations comprised CD45RO-negative cells positively selected for CCR7, excluding terminally differentiated effector memory CD45RA+ cells. Repertoires were generated with immunoSEQ multiplex PCR, while TCRdb's copy carries only in-frame clones and drops some. Here the sample spans approximately 2,000,000 clones, roughly 95% being singletons. The sample consisted of naive CD8+ T cells from PBMCs. Source of these receptors: a young man in good health. Some clones in this sample may be carry-over from other donors' samples.

The chain recombines TRBV28 with TRBJ1-3; a weak D match, TRBD1 (6 bases). CDR1 is MDHEN, CDR2 SYDVKM, per germline. The CDR3 covers 17 residues. V lost 2 bases to trimming and J lost 4 bases, with 18 bases between them. CDR3 bases: TGTGCCAGCAGTTTACCCCTGGGGGGGCTAATAGGAAACACCATATATTTT. As protein: CASSLPLGGLIGNTIYF. Combining the CDR3 with reference TRBV28 and TRBJ1-3 gives the whole variable domain DVKVTQSSRYLVKRTGEKVFLECVQDMDHENMFWYRQDPGLGLRLIYFSYDVKMKEKGDIPEGYSVSREKKERFSLILESASTNQTSMYLCASSLPLGGLIGNTIYFGEGSWLTVV.

This rearrangement joins TRBV7-3 to TRBJ1-2, with 8 positions matching TRBD1. Trimming removed 4 bases from V and 8 bases from J; junction bases left unmatched: 3. In germline, CDR1 is SGHTA, CDR2 FQGTGA. This CDR3 is built from 12 residues. The CDR3 DNA is TGTGCCAGCAGCTCCGGACAGGGAGGCTACACCTTC. Translated, it gives CASSSGQGGYTF.

This clone was seen a single time. The gene calls are TRBV7-9 and TRBJ2-2, with 10 bases lining up with TRBD2. The J segment lost 8 bases and the V segment lost 1 base, leaving 10 bases of the junction unmatched. The germline V gene encodes CDR1 SEHNR and CDR2 FQNEAQ (reference sequence). This CDR3 is 17 amino acids long. For the CDR3, the DNA is TGTGCCAGCAGCTTAGTGTTGGCGGGACTAGCGTCAGGGGAGCTGTTTTTT. This sequence encodes CASSLVLAGLASGELFF.

V gene TRBV6-1 combines with J gene TRBJ1-3; D remains ambiguous. The germline V and J ends were trimmed by 4 bases and 0 bases, with 10 bases remaining between them. The CDR3 spans 15 residues. Germline values: CDR1 MNHNS, CDR2 SASEGT. This CDR3 is CASSVRPDSGNTIYF. For the CDR3, the DNA is TGTGCCAGCAGTGTCCGCCCGGACTCTGGAAACACCATATATTTT.